The 27 T cell receptor beta chains given below trace back to one sample, sequenced in a study of shared clonotypes between healthy human individuals. Using immunoSEQ multiplex PCR, the repertoire was profiled, and TCRdb retains in-frame clones only, with some absent. The profile shows about 2,500,000 clones, approximately 92% of them singletons. Sequenced: naive CD4+ T cells sorted from blood. Sample subset: CD45RA+ positively selected. These receptor sequences come from a man between 18 and 35 years old in good health.

The chain uses TRBV12-5 and TRBJ1-5; 7 bases are shared with TRBD1. CDR1 is LGHNT, CDR2 FRNRAP, per germline. CDR3 size: 15 residues. V trimming: 7 bases; J trimming: 3 bases; junction bases outside the gene matches: 9. The CDR3 coding sequence is TGTGCTAGTGCCCCCCCGGGACAGTACAATCAGCCCCAGCATTTT. It codes for CASAPPGQYNQPQHF.

In DNA form, the CDR3 reads TGTGCCAGCTCACCGGACAGGGTGCCCTTTTATAGCAATCAGCCCCAGCATTTT. It encodes CASSPDRVPFYSNQPQHF. The chain uses TRBV18 and TRBJ1-5; 8 bases map to TRBD1. Unmatched junction bases numbered 10, after V lost 3 bases and J lost 0 bases. This CDR3 contains 18 residues. CDR1 KGHSH and CDR2 LQKENI come from the germline V gene.

The V call is TRBV5-6, the J call TRBJ2-5; 8 bases align to TRBD2. J was trimmed by 5 bases and V by 0 bases; bases with no gene match: 9. The V gene's germline CDR1 is SGHDT and CDR2 YYEEEE. The CDR3 is 16 amino acids. CDR3 amino acids: CASSLERLAMGETQYF. CDR3 bases: TGTGCCAGCAGCTTGGAGAGACTAGCGATGGGGGAGACCCAGTACTTC.

The CDR3 DNA is TGTGCCAGCAGTTTGGGGACAGGGATCGGGTCTGGGGAGCAGTACTTC. It translates to CASSLGTGIGSGEQYF. This sequence joins TRBV27 and TRBJ2-7; TRBD1 matches 9 bases. This CDR3 region has 16 residues. Germline V lookup: CDR1 MNHEY, CDR2 SMNVEV (reference sequence). With V trimmed by 3 bases and J by 7 bases, 13 bases remained unmatched.

The chain is built from TRBV2 and TRBJ2-3, with 7 bases identical to TRBD2. CDR3 size: 16 residues. The germline V gene encodes CDR1 SNHLY and CDR2 FYNNEI. V was clipped by 6 bases and J by 3 bases; unmatched bases: 12. In DNA, the CDR3 is TGTGCCAGCAGGGACTCCGGGGGAGGGCCGACAGATACGCAGTATTTT. Translation gives CASRDSGGGPTDTQYF.

This clone was picked up one time. The chain's CDR3 is CASSLGQGARDEQFF. CDR3 DNA: TGTGCCAGCAGCTTGGGACAGGGGGCCCGCGATGAGCAGTTCTTC. The rearrangement links TRBV7-3 to TRBJ2-1; 12 bases are a match to TRBD1. Germline trimming cut 3 bases from V and 8 bases from J; bases unmatched to any gene: 5. CDR3 size: 15 residues. Per the germline V gene, CDR1 is SGHTA and CDR2 is FQGTGA.

The gene calls are TRBV6-1 and TRBJ2-3; 8 positions match TRBD1. The CDR3 length is 15 residues. Losses at the gene ends were 7 bases for V and 3 bases for J; bases not matched to a gene: 9. Per germline, CDR1 MNHNS and CDR2 SASEGT. CDR3 bases: TGTGCCAGCATCTCGCGTGACAGGGGTACAGATACGCAGTATTTT. It translates to CASISRDRGTDTQYF.

The chain recombines TRBV19 with TRBJ2-7; 8 bases match TRBD1. Germline lookup yields CDR1 LNHDA and CDR2 SQIVND (reference sequence). The CDR3 is 15 amino acids. The V segment lost 5 bases and the J segment 3 bases; nucleotides outside the gene matches: 9. The CDR3 nucleotides read TGTGCCAGTAGTGACCCGGGACAGGTGTTCTACGAGCAGTACTTC. Its protein is CASSDPGQVFYEQYF. Full variable domain (rest looked up from reference TRBV19 and TRBJ2-7): DGGITQSPKYLFRKEGQNVTLSCEQNLNHDAMYWYRQDPGQGLRLIYYSQIVNDFQKGDIAEGYSVSREKKESFPLTVTSAQKNPTAFYLCASSDPGQVFYEQYFGPGTRLTVT.

The chain joins TRBV5-1 to TRBJ1-1, with TRBD1 matching over 8 bases. Trimming cost V 3 bases and J 5 bases; bases outside gene matches: 6. The CDR3 length is 14 residues. The germline V gene has CDR1 SGHRS and CDR2 YFSETQ. The CDR3, as DNA: TGCGCCAGCAGCTCGGGACAGGAAGGGACTGAAGCTTTCTTT. The encoded protein is CASSSGQEGTEAFF.

This clone has a single count. The chain carries TRBV5-1 and TRBJ1-5, with D tentatively TRBD1 (5 bases). Trimming removed 1 base from V and 6 bases from J, with 11 bases in between. CDR3 length: 14 residues. Germline V gene lookup returns CDR1 SGHRS and CDR2 YFSETQ. The CDR3 region has the DNA TGCGCCAGCAGCTTGTGGTCAGGGATTCAGCCCCAGCATTTT. Protein: CASSLWSGIQPQHF.

This chain uses TRBV27 with TRBJ1-5, with D maybe TRBD1 (6 bases). Trimming took off 6 bases at V and 3 bases at J, with 15 bases between the two ends. The length of the CDR3 is 15 residues. Germline V lookup: CDR1 MNHEY, CDR2 SMNVEV (reference sequence). DNA of the CDR3: TGTGCCAGCAGCTCCAGACAGGCATACAATCAGCCCCAGCATTTT. Amino acid sequence: CASSSRQAYNQPQHF.

The table lists this clone with a few counts. The chain couples TRBV7-9 to TRBJ1-5; the D is unclear. Germline V gene sequence: CDR1 SEHNR, CDR2 FQNEAQ (reference sequence). The length of the CDR3 is 14 residues. Trimming left V 6 bases short and J 1 base short, with 10 bases between. This CDR3 is CASSLDKSNQPQHF. CDR3 sequence (DNA): TGTGCCAGCAGTCTCGACAAGAGCAATCAGCCCCAGCATTTT.

In regard to this clone: The same CDR3 can be traced to other DNA sequences in this sample. The V and J genes are TRBV9 and TRBJ1-1; D gene uncertain. This CDR3 is 13 amino acids long. V lost 1 base to trimming and J lost 1 base, with 5 bases between them. The germline V gene has CDR1 SGDLS and CDR2 YYNGEE. This chain's CDR3 is CASSVRSNTEAFF. The CDR3, as DNA: TGTGCCAGCAGCGTAAGGTCGAACACTGAAGCTTTCTTT. Full variable domain (rest looked up from reference TRBV9 and TRBJ1-1): DSGVTQTPKHLITATGQRVTLRCSPRSGDLSVYWYQQSLDQGLQFLIQYYNGEERAKGNILERFSAQQFPDLHSELNLSSLELGDSALYFCASSVRSNTEAFFGQGTRLTVV.

This clone has just a few counts. This chain uses TRBV6-5 with TRBJ1-6; no definite D call. V lost 4 bases to trimming and J lost 10 bases, with 8 bases between them. Germline loops: CDR1 MNHEY, CDR2 SVGAGI. This CDR3 spans 12 amino acids. CDR3 sequence: CASSSVGSPLHF. The CDR3 DNA reads TGTGCCAGCAGTTCCGTCGGCTCACCCCTCCACTTT.

The chain employs TRBV18 and TRBJ1-2, with D hard to call. CDR3 length: 13 amino acids. CDR1 and CDR2 from the germline V gene are KGHSH and LQKENI. V dropped 3 bases and J dropped 4 bases, with 9 bases sitting between them. CDR3 sequence (DNA): TGTGCCAGCTCACCCAAGGTCCCCTATGGCTACACCTTC. It encodes CASSPKVPYGYTF.

V is TRBV14 and J is TRBJ2-7, with a tentative D call TRBD2 (6 bases). The length of the CDR3 is 14 residues. Between the trimmed V and J ends, which lost 4 bases and 3 bases, there was a span of 13 bases. The germline gives CDR1 SGHDN, CDR2 FVKESK. The DNA for the CDR3 is TGTGCCAGCAGCCCCAGCGGGTACGTCTACGAGCAGTACTTC. Amino acid sequence: CASSPSGYVYEQYF.

The rearrangement joins TRBV19 to TRBJ2-7; D is tentatively TRBD1 or TRBD2 (5 bases each). From germline, CDR1 is LNHDA and CDR2 SQIVND (reference sequence). V lost 4 bases and J lost 2, with 18 bases in between. The CDR3 is made up of 16 amino acids. The CDR3 here is CASSTRNPGTPYEQYF. The CDR3 region has the DNA TGTGCCAGTAGTACGCGAAACCCCGGGACCCCCTACGAGCAGTACTTC.

The CDR3 reads CASSPTSVEQFF. CDR3 nucleotide sequence: TGTGCCAGCAGCCCCACTAGCGTCGAGCAGTTCTTC. The chain carries TRBV28 and TRBJ2-1; 7 nucleotides agree with TRBD2. The V gene end was trimmed by 6 bases and the J gene end by 10 bases; junction bases not matched to a gene: 6. Germline-derived CDR1 and CDR2 are MDHEN and SYDVKM. There are 12 residues in the CDR3.

This clone was observed once. The V and J genes are TRBV7-9 and TRBJ2-4, with D hard to call. CDR1 and CDR2 (germline): SEHNR, FQNEAQ (reference sequence). The CDR3 extends over 15 amino acids. V was clipped by 1 base and J by 0 bases, with 7 bases between them. The CDR3 bases are TGTGCCAGCAGCTTAGTGTTGGGAGCCAAAAACATTCAGTACTTC. Amino acids: CASSLVLGAKNIQYF.

V gene TRBV30 combines with J gene TRBJ1-5, with D tentatively TRBD1 (5 bases). This CDR3 region has 17 residues. Trimming removed 2 bases at V and 0 bases at J, with 17 bases between. Germline CDR1 and CDR2: GTSNPN and SVGIG (reference sequence). This chain's CDR3 is CAWSLDRQPNSNQPQHF. CDR3 sequence (DNA): TGTGCCTGGAGTCTCGACCGACAGCCAAATAGCAATCAGCCCCAGCATTTT. The whole variable domain, filled in from reference TRBV30 and TRBJ1-5, reads SQTIHQWPATLVQPVGSPLSLECTVEGTSNPNLYWYRQAAGRGLQLLFYSVGIGQISSEVPQNLSASRPQDRQFILSSKKLLLSDSGFYLCAWSLDRQPNSNQPQHFGDGTRLSIL.

The CDR3, as DNA: TGTGCCAGTAGTATCGACGAGCAGGGAGGCAATCAGCCCCAGCATTTT. Its protein product is CASSIDEQGGNQPQHF. The chain is built from TRBV19 and TRBJ1-5, with D possibly TRBD1 on 5 matching bases. This CDR3 has 16 residues. Germline lookup yields CDR1 LNHDA and CDR2 SQIVND (reference sequence). The ends were cut back, 3 bases at V and 2 bases at J, with 14 bases in the middle.

J is TRBJ1-2 and V is TRBV9; D unclear. This CDR3 has 13 residues. V was clipped by 0 bases and J by 4 bases, with 7 bases between them. Germline-derived CDR1 and CDR2 are SGDLS and YYNGEE. CDR3 protein: CASSVESFYGYTF. The CDR3 nucleotides read TGTGCCAGCAGCGTAGAATCTTTCTATGGCTACACCTTC.

Notes on this clone: Other DNA variants within this sample encode the same CDR3. V gene TRBV7-3 combines with J gene TRBJ2-7; D is perhaps TRBD2 (6 bases). The CDR3 covers 15 residues. Germline V gene lookup returns CDR1 SGHTA and CDR2 FQGTGA. V was shortened by 2 bases and J by 0 bases, with 11 bases between the two germline ends. The CDR3 protein is CASSLAGTSSYEQYF. CDR3 in DNA: TGTGCCAGCAGCTTAGCGGGGACCAGCTCCTACGAGCAGTACTTC. Full variable domain (missing parts from reference TRBV7-3 and TRBJ2-7): GAGVSQTPSNKVTEKGKYVELRCDPISGHTALYWYRQSLGQGPEFLIYFQGTGAADDSGLPNDRFFAVRPEGSVSTLKIQRTERGDSAVYLCASSLAGTSSYEQYFGPGTRLTVT.

The chain links TRBV21-1 to TRBJ2-5. TRBV21-1 is a listed pseudogene. CDR3 length equals 13 residues. The CDR3 reads CASRGRAQETQYF. The CDR3 nucleotides read TGTGCCAGCAGAGGACGGGCACAAGAGACCCAGTACTTC.

This clone has just a few counts. V and J are TRBV20-1 and TRBJ1-1; possible D gene TRBD1, 5 bases. The CDR3 length is 10 residues. The V gene lost 3 bases and the J gene lost 9 bases, with 8 bases spanning the gap. Per the germline V gene, CDR1 is DFQATT and CDR2 is SNEGSKA (reference sequence). The CDR3 DNA sequence: TGCAGTGCTAGGGGGCCTAAAGCTTTCTTT. It yields the protein CSARGPKAFF.

This rearrangement joins TRBV6-4 to TRBJ2-1; 7 bases line up with TRBD1. The trim removed 5 bases at V and 8 bases at J, leaving 6 bases unmatched. The germline gives CDR1 MRHNA, CDR2 SNTAGT. The CDR3 length is 13 residues. The CDR3 spells CASSRDRGHEQFF. CDR3 sequence (DNA): TGTGCCAGCAGTCGGGACAGAGGGCATGAGCAGTTCTTC.

The rearrangement uses TRBV19 and TRBJ2-2; 7 bases are a match to TRBD2. Losses at the gene ends were 6 bases for V and 6 bases for J; bases not matched to a gene: 7. CDR3 length: 14 amino acids. Per the germline V gene, CDR1 is LNHDA and CDR2 is SQIVND (reference sequence). The CDR3 nucleotides read TGTGCCAGTAGCCGACTAGCCCGGTCCGGGGAGCTGTTTTTT. Protein: CASSRLARSGELFF.